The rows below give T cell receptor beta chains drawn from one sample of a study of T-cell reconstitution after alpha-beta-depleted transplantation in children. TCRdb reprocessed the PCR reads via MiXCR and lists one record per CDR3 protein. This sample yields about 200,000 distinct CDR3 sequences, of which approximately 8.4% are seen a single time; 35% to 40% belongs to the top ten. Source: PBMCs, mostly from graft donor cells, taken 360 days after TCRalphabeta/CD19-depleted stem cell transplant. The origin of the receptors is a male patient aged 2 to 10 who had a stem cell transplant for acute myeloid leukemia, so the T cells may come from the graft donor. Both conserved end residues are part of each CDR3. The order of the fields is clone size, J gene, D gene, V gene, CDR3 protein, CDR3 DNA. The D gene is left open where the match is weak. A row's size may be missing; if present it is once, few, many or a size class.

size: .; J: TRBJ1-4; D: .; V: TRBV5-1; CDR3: CASSFDGAPEKLFF; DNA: TGCGCCAGCAGCTTCGATGGGGCGCCTGAAAAACTGTTTTTT
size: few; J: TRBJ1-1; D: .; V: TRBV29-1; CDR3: CSVEELGGGTEAFF; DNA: TGCAGCGTTGAAGAATTGGGGGGCGGGACTGAAGCTTTCTTT
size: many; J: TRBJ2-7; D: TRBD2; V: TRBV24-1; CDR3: CATSDSPSGPKMEQYF; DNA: TGTGCCACCAGTGACTCACCTAGCGGGCCTAAAATGGAGCAGTACTTC
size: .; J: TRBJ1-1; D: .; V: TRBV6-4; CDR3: CASSGGGEAFF; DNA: TGTGCCAGCAGTGGGGGAGGGGAAGCTTTCTTT
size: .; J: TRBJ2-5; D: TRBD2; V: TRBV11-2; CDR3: CASSGTSGRGGETQYF; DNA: TGTGCCAGCAGCGGGACTAGCGGGAGGGGGGGGGAGACCCAGTACTTC
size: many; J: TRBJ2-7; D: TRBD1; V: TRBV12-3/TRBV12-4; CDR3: CASSVQGASYEQYF; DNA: TGTGCCAGCAGCGTACAGGGGGCTTCCTACGAGCAGTACTTC
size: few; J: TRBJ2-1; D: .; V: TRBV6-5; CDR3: CASSYWGGQASYNEQFF; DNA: TGTGCCAGCAGTTACTGGGGAGGACAGGCCTCCTACAATGAGCAGTTCTTC
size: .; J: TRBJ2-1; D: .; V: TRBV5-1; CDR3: CASSLVGGVGYNEQFF; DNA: TGCGCCAGCAGCTTGGTGGGGGGAGTGGGCTACAATGAGCAGTTCTTC
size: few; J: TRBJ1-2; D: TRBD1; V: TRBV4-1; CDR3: CASSQLGQVNYGYTF; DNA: TGCGCCAGCAGCCAATTGGGACAGGTTAACTATGGCTACACCTTC
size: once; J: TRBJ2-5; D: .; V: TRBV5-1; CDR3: CASSFTGPQETQYF; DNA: TGCGCCAGCAGCTTCACAGGGCCCCAAGAGACCCAGTACTTC
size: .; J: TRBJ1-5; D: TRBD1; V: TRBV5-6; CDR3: CASSSQSGTGAVVGNQPQHF; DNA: TGTGCCAGCAGCTCGCAATCCGGGACAGGGGCCGTCGTGGGCAATCAGCCCCAGCATTTT
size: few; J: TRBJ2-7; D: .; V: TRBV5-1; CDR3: CASSLAASQQYF; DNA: TGCGCCAGCAGCTTGGCGGCCAGTCAGCAGTACTTC
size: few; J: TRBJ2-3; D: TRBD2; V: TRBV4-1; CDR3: CASSRPVGLAGDTQYF; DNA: TGCGCCAGCAGCCGTCCGGTGGGACTAGCAGGAGATACGCAGTATTTT
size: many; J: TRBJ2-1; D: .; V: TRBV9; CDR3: CASSVGASSQVEQFF; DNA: TGTGCCAGCAGCGTAGGCGCTAGCAGTCAAGTTGAGCAGTTCTTC
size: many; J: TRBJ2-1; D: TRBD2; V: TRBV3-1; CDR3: CASSPPPGGLEQFF; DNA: TGTGCCAGCAGTCCGCCTCCGGGGGGGCTAGAGCAGTTCTTC
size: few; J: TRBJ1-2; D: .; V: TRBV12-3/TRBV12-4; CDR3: CASNPGGRLGSRGYTF; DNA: TGTGCCTCCAACCCCGGGGGGCGCCTAGGTTCGCGAGGCTACACCTTC
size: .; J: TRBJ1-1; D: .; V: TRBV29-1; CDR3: CSVGSVRLRGAEAFF; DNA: TGCAGCGTTGGTTCAGTGAGGTTAAGAGGGGCTGAAGCTTTCTTT
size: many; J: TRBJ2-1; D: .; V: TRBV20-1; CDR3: CSAGRGDEQFF; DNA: TGCAGTGCTGGAAGGGGCGATGAGCAGTTCTTC
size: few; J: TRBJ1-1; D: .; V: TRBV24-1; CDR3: CATSDRGGDTEAFF; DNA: TGTGCCACCAGTGATCGTGGGGGGGACACTGAAGCTTTCTTT
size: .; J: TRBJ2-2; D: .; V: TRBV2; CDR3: CASSVASPGELFF; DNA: TGTGCCAGCAGTGTGGCGAGTCCCGGGGAGCTGTTTTTT
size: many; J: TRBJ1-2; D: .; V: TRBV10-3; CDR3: CAIRRALGYTF; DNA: TGTGCCATCAGGCGAGCTTTAGGCTACACCTTC
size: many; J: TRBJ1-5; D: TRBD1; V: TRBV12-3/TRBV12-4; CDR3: CASSFGQDGIGPQHF; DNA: TGTGCCAGCAGTTTTGGACAGGATGGGATTGGGCCCCAGCATTTT
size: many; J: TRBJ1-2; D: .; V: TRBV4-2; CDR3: CASSQPTGNYGYTF; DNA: TGTGCCAGCAGCCAACCGACGGGTAACTATGGCTACACCTTC
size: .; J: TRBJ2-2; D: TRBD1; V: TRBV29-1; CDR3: CSGDSTETGELFF; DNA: TGCAGCGGGGACAGCACCGAGACCGGGGAGCTGTTTTTT
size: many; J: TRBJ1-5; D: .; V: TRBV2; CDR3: CASTRGGSGNQPQHF; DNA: TGTGCCAGCACCCGTGGCGGGTCGGGCAATCAGCCCCAGCATTTT
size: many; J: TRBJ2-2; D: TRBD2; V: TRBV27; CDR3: CASSLSVTSGMGGELFF; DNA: TGTGCCAGCAGTTTATCCGTGACTAGCGGGATGGGCGGGGAGCTGTTTTTT
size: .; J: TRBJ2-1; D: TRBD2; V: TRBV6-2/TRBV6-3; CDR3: CASSYSKRGPRYNEQFF; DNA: TGTGCCAGCAGTTACTCCAAGCGGGGGCCTCGTTACAATGAGCAGTTCTTC
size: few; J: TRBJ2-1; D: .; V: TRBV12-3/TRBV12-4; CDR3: CASSATTGRVYNEQFF; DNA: TGTGCCAGCAGTGCAACTACAGGGCGGGTCTACAATGAGCAGTTCTTC
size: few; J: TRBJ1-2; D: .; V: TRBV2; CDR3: CASSSDSRIGTF; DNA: TGTGCCAGCAGCTCGGACAGCCGGATAGGCACCTTC
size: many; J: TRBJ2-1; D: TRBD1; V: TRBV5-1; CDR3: CASSQSGQGYNEQFF; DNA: TGCGCCAGCTCACAATCCGGACAGGGGTACAATGAGCAGTTCTTC
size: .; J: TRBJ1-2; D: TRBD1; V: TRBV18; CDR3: CASSRTGDGYTF; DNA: TGTGCCAGCTCACGGACAGGGGACGGCTACACCTTC
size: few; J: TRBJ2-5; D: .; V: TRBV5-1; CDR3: CASSLPTGTGRKTQYF; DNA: TGCGCCAGCAGCTTGCCAACCGGGACCGGGCGGAAGACCCAGTACTTC